This T cell receptor (beta chain) comes out of a study of cytomegalovirus exposure and HLA in healthy donors. Findings of the study overall: A later examination showed that TCR association rates differed by HLA locus, with DRB1 most and HLA-C fewest.

The PCR ran on 60 Vbeta and 13 Jbeta primers. Sequencing was performed with immunoSEQ multiplex PCR; in TCRdb, only in-frame clones are kept and a portion is missing. This sample has 150,000 to 200,000 clones, with 80% to 90% found just once. As for this clone: The antigen is not known.

CDR3 size: 15 residues. The V gene's germline CDR1 is LNHDA and CDR2 SQIVND (reference sequence). Trimming removed 3 bases at V and 8 bases at J, with 19 bases between. Sequencing was carried out using PBMCs. This sequence joins TRBV19 and TRBJ1-2, with a weak D call TRBD1 (6 bases). This sequence originates from a girl under 18 in good health and CMV-seropositive. This CDR3 reads CASSIFGDRPWGYTF. CDR3 bases: TGTGCCAGTAGTATCTTCGGAGACAGGCCCTGGGGCTACACCTTC.